Listed below are T cell receptor beta chains from one sample, sequenced in a study of cytomegalovirus exposure and HLA in healthy donors. Libraries were prepared by immunoSEQ multiplex PCR; TCRdb keeps only in-frame clonotypes and omits some of them. Of 65,000 to 70,000 clones listed, roughly 72% are singletons. The source material was PBMCs. Receptor source: a man over 45 in good health and CMV-seronegative. Both conserved end residues are part of each CDR3. The order of the fields is V gene, D gene, J gene, clone size, CDR3 protein, CDR3 DNA. D genes are given only for firm matches. Expanded clones get a size class; other rows say once, few or many, or leave the size out.

V gene: TRBV19; D gene: .; J gene: TRBJ1-1; clone size: once; CDR3 protein: CASSRTNVNTEAFF; CDR3 DNA: TGTGCCAGTAGTAGGACAAACGTGAACACTGAAGCTTTCTTT
V gene: TRBV29-1; D gene: TRBD1; J gene: TRBJ1-1; clone size: .; CDR3 protein: CSVEGDRGVTEAFF; CDR3 DNA: TGCAGCGTTGAGGGTGACAGGGGCGTTACTGAAGCTTTCTTT
V gene: TRBV9; D gene: .; J gene: TRBJ2-1; clone size: once; CDR3 protein: CASSPNRQLQGRGHEQFF; CDR3 DNA: TGTGCCAGCAGCCCTAATCGACAGCTTCAGGGGCGGGGGCATGAGCAGTTCTTC
V gene: TRBV5-1; D gene: TRBD1; J gene: TRBJ2-1; clone size: .; CDR3 protein: CASSSRTGLYNEQFF; CDR3 DNA: TGCGCCAGCAGCTCTAGGACAGGGCTATACAATGAGCAGTTCTTC
V gene: TRBV11-2; D gene: .; J gene: TRBJ2-7; clone size: .; CDR3 protein: CASRRVGGHEQYF; CDR3 DNA: TGTGCCAGCAGAAGGGTCGGGGGGCACGAGCAGTACTTC
V gene: TRBV6-1; D gene: .; J gene: TRBJ1-1; clone size: few; CDR3 protein: CASSVGPEAFF; CDR3 DNA: TGTGCCAGCAGTGTTGGGCCAGAAGCTTTCTTT
V gene: TRBV4-3; D gene: TRBD2; J gene: TRBJ2-7; clone size: .; CDR3 protein: CASSQGRTSGNEQYF; CDR3 DNA: TGCGCCAGCAGCCAAGGTCGGACTAGCGGAAACGAGCAGTACTTC
V gene: TRBV19; D gene: TRBD1; J gene: TRBJ1-2; clone size: .; CDR3 protein: CASSETGGVAYGYTF; CDR3 DNA: TGTGCCAGTAGTGAGACAGGGGGCGTCGCCTATGGCTACACCTTC
V gene: TRBV6-5; D gene: .; J gene: TRBJ2-7; clone size: .; CDR3 protein: CASSYGPGLYEQYF; CDR3 DNA: TGTGCCAGCAGTTACGGTCCCGGACTATACGAGCAGTACTTC
V gene: TRBV5-5; D gene: .; J gene: TRBJ2-1; clone size: .; CDR3 protein: CASSLSQLNSLRPYNEQFF; CDR3 DNA: TGTGCCAGCAGCTTGTCCCAATTGAACAGCCTAAGGCCCTACAATGAGCAGTTCTTC
V gene: TRBV9; D gene: TRBD1; J gene: TRBJ1-4; clone size: .; CDR3 protein: CASSPRTGAATNEKLFF; CDR3 DNA: TGTGCCAGCAGCCCCAGGACAGGGGCCGCAACTAATGAAAAACTGTTTTTT
V gene: TRBV5-8; D gene: .; J gene: TRBJ1-2; clone size: .; CDR3 protein: CASSYQGMTYGYTF; CDR3 DNA: TGTGCCAGCAGCTATCAGGGCATGACCTATGGCTACACCTTC
V gene: TRBV7-6; D gene: TRBD1; J gene: TRBJ1-1; clone size: .; CDR3 protein: CASSPPGGLGTEAFF; CDR3 DNA: TGTGCCAGCAGCCCCCCAGGGGGATTGGGCACTGAAGCTTTCTTT
V gene: TRBV30; D gene: .; J gene: TRBJ1-4; clone size: once; CDR3 protein: CAWHREGATNEKLFF; CDR3 DNA: TGTGCCTGGCACAGGGAGGGAGCAACTAATGAAAAACTGTTTTTT
V gene: TRBV5-1; D gene: .; J gene: TRBJ2-5; clone size: .; CDR3 protein: CASSLGQFQETQYF; CDR3 DNA: TGCGCCAGCAGCTTGGGGCAATTCCAAGAGACCCAGTACTTC
V gene: TRBV29-1; D gene: TRBD1; J gene: TRBJ1-2; clone size: few; CDR3 protein: CSVTGGAYRDGYTF; CDR3 DNA: TGCAGCGTCACAGGGGGAGCATATCGAGATGGCTACACCTTC
V gene: TRBV28; D gene: .; J gene: TRBJ2-3; clone size: .; CDR3 protein: CASTTTGEVRGTQYF; CDR3 DNA: TGTGCCAGCACAACTACAGGGGAGGTCAGGGGTACGCAGTATTTT
V gene: TRBV25-1; D gene: .; J gene: TRBJ2-7; clone size: .; CDR3 protein: CASSDFISGQYF; CDR3 DNA: TGTGCCAGCAGTGATTTTATTTCAGGGCAGTACTTC
V gene: TRBV6-1; D gene: .; J gene: TRBJ1-1; clone size: .; CDR3 protein: CASSDVRDTEAFF; CDR3 DNA: TGTGCCAGCAGTGACGTCAGGGACACTGAAGCTTTCTTT
V gene: TRBV30; D gene: TRBD1; J gene: TRBJ1-2; clone size: .; CDR3 protein: CAWSTGQGIYGYTF; CDR3 DNA: TGTGCCTGGAGTACAGGACAGGGAATCTATGGCTACACCTTC
V gene: TRBV6-5; D gene: .; J gene: TRBJ2-2; clone size: .; CDR3 protein: CASSYEGLLSGELFF; CDR3 DNA: TGTGCCAGCAGTTACGAAGGACTACTCTCTGGGGAGCTGTTTTTT
V gene: TRBV19; D gene: .; J gene: TRBJ1-1; clone size: few; CDR3 protein: CATIPSWANTEAFF; CDR3 DNA: TGTGCCACTATCCCTTCGTGGGCGAACACTGAAGCTTTCTTT
V gene: TRBV14; D gene: .; J gene: TRBJ1-2; clone size: .; CDR3 protein: CASSLNNYGYTF; CDR3 DNA: TGTGCCAGCAGCCTCAATAACTATGGCTACACCTTC
V gene: TRBV18; D gene: TRBD1; J gene: TRBJ2-3; clone size: .; CDR3 protein: CASSPGTEYTDTQYF; CDR3 DNA: TGTGCCAGCTCACCAGGGACAGAGTACACAGATACGCAGTATTTT
V gene: TRBV29-1; D gene: .; J gene: TRBJ2-1; clone size: .; CDR3 protein: CSVLGGWTVQSYNEQFF; CDR3 DNA: TGCAGCGTCCTGGGGGGTTGGACGGTTCAGTCCTACAATGAGCAGTTCTTC
V gene: TRBV7-2; D gene: TRBD2; J gene: TRBJ2-1; clone size: few; CDR3 protein: CASSSWSGTSNEQFF; CDR3 DNA: TGTGCCAGCAGCTCCTGGTCCGGGACTAGCAATGAGCAGTTCTTC